This T cell receptor (beta chain) emerged from a study of shared clonotypes between healthy human individuals. Study-level information: Per donor, CD8 memory used one plate, CD8 naive used two, CD4 memory used three and CD4 naive used three.

General study results and limits: Across subsets, estimated richness was generally greater for naive than for memory populations. Sharing across several donors was seen in around 5% of naive CD4 clonotypes.

Details on this clone: The antigen remains unidentified.

Here immunoSEQ multiplex PCR was the method, and the copy in TCRdb shows in-frame clones only, minus some. Among 1.5 million to 2.5 million clones listed, around 96% were seen once. The CDR3 covers 15 residues. V was cut by 4 bases and J by 0 bases, with 12 bases left in between. In germline, CDR1 is ENHRY, CDR2 SYGVKD. As defined, naive CD8 cells were CD45RO-negative and positively selected for CCR7, with terminally differentiated effector memory CD45RA+ cells excluded. The donors were adults (healthy and HIV-negative) with no recent acute infections or vaccinations. The gene calls are TRBV10-3 and TRBJ1-1; D is unresolved. The sequence was obtained from a man younger than 35 in good health. Sequencing used naive CD8+ T cells sorted from blood. As DNA, the CDR3 is TGTGCCATCAGTGGGGCGGGAGGGATGAACACTGAAGCTTTCTTT. It is translated as CAISGAGGMNTEAFF.